The entry below gives a single TCR beta chain sequence along with its context. Read sequence stops 3 residues before the CDR3 end, and the germline J gene provides the missing end. This record comes from a study of T cells in women clearing cervical HPV infection. The CDR3 covers 11 residues. Libraries were prepared by immunoSEQ multiplex PCR; TCRdb keeps only in-frame clonotypes and omits some of them. The repertoire table contains about 31,000 clones. Material for sequencing was blood buffy coat. This clonotype was obtained from a woman between 18 and 70 years old with a cervical HPV16 infection that either progressed to CIN3+ or cleared (not recorded which). The chain uses TRBV12-3 or TRBV12-4 and TRBJ1-2; tentatively, D is TRBD1 (5 bases). CDR3 sequence: CASSQGWGYTF. The sequenced CDR3 bases are TGTGCCAGCAGTCAGGGATGGGGC.